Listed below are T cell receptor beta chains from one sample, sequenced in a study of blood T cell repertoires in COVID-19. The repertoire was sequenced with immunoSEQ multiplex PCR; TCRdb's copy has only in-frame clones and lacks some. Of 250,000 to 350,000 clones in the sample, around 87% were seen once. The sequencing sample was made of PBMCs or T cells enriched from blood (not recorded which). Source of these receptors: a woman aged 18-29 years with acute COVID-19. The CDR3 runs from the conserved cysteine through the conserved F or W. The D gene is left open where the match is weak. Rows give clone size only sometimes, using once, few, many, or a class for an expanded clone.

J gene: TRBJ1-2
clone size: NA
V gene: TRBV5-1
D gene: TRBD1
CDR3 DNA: TGCGCCAGCAGCCTTTTTACCGGGACAGGGGCTACTAACTATGGCTACACCTTC
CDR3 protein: CASSLFTGTGATNYGYTF

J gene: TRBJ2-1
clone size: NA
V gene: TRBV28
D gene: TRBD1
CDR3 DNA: TGTGCCAGCAGTCCGGGACAGGGAACCTACAATGAGCAGTTCTTC
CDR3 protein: CASSPGQGTYNEQFF

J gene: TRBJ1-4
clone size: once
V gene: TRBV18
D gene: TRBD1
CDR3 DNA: TGTGCCAGCTCACCACTTAGGGGGCACCCTGCAACTAATGAAAAACTGTTTTTT
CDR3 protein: CASSPLRGHPATNEKLFF

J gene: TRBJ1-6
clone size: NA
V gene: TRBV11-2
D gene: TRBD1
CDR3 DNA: TGTGCCAGCAGCTTACGCCGGGACAGGGTGTATTCACCCCTCCACTTT
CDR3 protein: CASSLRRDRVYSPLHF

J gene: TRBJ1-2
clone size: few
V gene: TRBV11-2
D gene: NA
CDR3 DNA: TGTGCCAGCAGCCCAGGGGTAAACTATGGCTACACCTTC
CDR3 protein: CASSPGVNYGYTF

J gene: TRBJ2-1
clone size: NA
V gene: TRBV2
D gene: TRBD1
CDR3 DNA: TGTGCCAGCATGACCTCAGGGGGCCGGAGTGAGCAGTTCTTC
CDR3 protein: CASMTSGGRSEQFF

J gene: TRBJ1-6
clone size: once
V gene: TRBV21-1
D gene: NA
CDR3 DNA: TGTGCCAGCAGCAACGGCAGGACTTCCTCCTATAATTCACCCCTCCACTTT
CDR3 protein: CASSNGRTSSYNSPLHF

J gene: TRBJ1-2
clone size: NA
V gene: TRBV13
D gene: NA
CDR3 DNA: TGTGCCAGCAGTGAGAACAGGGTGAGTGGCTACACCTTC
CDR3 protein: CASSENRVSGYTF

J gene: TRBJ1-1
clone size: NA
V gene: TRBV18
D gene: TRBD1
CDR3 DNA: TGTGCCAGCTCACCCGACGCAGGGGGTGATACTGAAGCTTTCTTT
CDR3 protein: CASSPDAGGDTEAFF

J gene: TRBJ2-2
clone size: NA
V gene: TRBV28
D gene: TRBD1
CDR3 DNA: TGTGCCAGCAGTGGGACAGGGTTGAAGACCGGGGAGCTGTTTTTT
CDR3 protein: CASSGTGLKTGELFF

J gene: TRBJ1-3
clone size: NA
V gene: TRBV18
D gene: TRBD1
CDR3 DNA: TGTGCCAGCTCACCATATGACAGGGGAATGCCTGGAAACACCATATATTTT
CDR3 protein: CASSPYDRGMPGNTIYF

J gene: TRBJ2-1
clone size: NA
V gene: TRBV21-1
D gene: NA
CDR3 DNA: TGTGCCAGCAGCTCCAGGACAGTTGTAAGGCAGGAAAATTGGGGGCAAACCAATGAGCAGTTCTTC
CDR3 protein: CASSSRTVVRQENWGQTNEQFF

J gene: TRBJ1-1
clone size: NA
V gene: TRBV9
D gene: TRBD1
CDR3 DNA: TGTGCCAGCAGCGTAGACGGACAGGGGTGGGCCCCGAACACTGAAGCTTTCTTT
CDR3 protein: CASSVDGQGWAPNTEAFF

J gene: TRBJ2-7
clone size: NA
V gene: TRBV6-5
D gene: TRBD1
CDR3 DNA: TGTGCCAGCAGTTACGGCCAGGGGGTTGGCTACGAGCAGTACTTC
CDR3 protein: CASSYGQGVGYEQYF

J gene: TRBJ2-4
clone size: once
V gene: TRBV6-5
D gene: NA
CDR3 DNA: TGTGCCAGCAGCTCCTTATCGGCCAAAAACATTCAGTACTTC
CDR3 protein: CASSSLSAKNIQYF

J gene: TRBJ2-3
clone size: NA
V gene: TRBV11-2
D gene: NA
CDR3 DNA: TGTGCCAGCAGCTTCCCCAGAGACTATAGCACAGATACGCAGTATTTT
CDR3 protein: CASSFPRDYSTDTQYF

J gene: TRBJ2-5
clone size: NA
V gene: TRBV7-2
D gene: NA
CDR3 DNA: TGTGCCAGCAGCCAGGAATCGGAGACCCAGTACTTC
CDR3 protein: CASSQESETQYF

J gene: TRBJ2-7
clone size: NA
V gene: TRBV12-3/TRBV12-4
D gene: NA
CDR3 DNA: TGTGCCAGCAGTTACGGTGTCGAGCAGTACTTC
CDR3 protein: CASSYGVEQYF

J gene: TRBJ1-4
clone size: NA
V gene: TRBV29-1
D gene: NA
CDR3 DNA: TGCAGCGTTGAAGAATGGAGGGATCAGAAAAAACTGTTTTTT
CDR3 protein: CSVEEWRDQKKLFF

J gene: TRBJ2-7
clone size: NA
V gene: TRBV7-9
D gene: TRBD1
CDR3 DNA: TGTGCCAGCAGCCCCCGGGACAGGGGCCTCGACTCCTACGAGCAGTACTTC
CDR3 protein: CASSPRDRGLDSYEQYF

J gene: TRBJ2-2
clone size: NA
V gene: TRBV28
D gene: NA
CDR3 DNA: TGTGCCAGCAGTTTAGGCCTTCGCGGGGAGCTGTTTTTT
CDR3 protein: CASSLGLRGELFF

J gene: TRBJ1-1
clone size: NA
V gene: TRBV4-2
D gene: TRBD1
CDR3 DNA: TGTGCCAGCAGCCAAGAAGGGACAGGGGACACTGAAGCTTTCTTT
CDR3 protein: CASSQEGTGDTEAFF

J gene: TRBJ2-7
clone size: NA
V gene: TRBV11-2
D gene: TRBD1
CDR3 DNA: TGTGCCAGCACCCATGGGACAGCCTACGAGCAGTACTTC
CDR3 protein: CASTHGTAYEQYF

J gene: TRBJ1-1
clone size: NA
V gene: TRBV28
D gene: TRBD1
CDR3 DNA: TGTGCCACCGGACAGGGCCTTGAAGCTTTCTTT
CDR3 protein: CATGQGLEAFF

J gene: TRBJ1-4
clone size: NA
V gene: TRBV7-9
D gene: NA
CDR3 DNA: TGTGCCAGCAGCATCGTCGGCCGGGCCTCGGGAGATGAAAAACTGTTTTTT
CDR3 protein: CASSIVGRASGDEKLFF

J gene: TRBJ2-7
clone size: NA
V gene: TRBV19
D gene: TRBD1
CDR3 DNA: TGTGCCAGTAGTGGGACAGGGGTCCTTCTCGGGCACGAGCAGTACTTC
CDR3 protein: CASSGTGVLLGHEQYF

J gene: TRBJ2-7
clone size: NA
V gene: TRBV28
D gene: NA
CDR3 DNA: TGTGCCAGCAGCTCCCTAAGGACTGACGAAATGACCTACGAGCAGTACTTC
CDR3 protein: CASSSLRTDEMTYEQYF

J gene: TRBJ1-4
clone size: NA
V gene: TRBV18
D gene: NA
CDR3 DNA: TGTGCCAGCTCACAAACCGGGGATGTTAATGAAAAACTGTTTTTT
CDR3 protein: CASSQTGDVNEKLFF

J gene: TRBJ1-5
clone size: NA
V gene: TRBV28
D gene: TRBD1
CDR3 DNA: TGTGCCAGCAGACCACCCCTGGGACAGGGACCTTCCAAACAGCCCCAGCATTTT
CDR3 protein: CASRPPLGQGPSKQPQHF

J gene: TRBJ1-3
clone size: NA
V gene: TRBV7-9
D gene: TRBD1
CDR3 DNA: TGTGCCACAGGGGGTAGAGGAAACACCATATATTTT
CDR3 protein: CATGGRGNTIYF

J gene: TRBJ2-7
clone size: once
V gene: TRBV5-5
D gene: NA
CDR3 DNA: TGTGCCAGCAGCACCGGACACGACGTGGGGAACGAGCAGTACTTC
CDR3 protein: CASSTGHDVGNEQYF

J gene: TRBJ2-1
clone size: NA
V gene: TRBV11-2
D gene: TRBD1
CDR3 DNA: TGTGCCAGCAGTGCCCTAAGAGGACAGGGAATCGGCTTTTTTGAGCAGTTCTTC
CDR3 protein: CASSALRGQGIGFFEQFF

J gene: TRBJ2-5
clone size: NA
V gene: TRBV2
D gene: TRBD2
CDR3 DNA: TGTGCCAGCAAGGAGGGGACTAGTTCGGAGACCCAGTACTTC
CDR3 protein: CASKEGTSSETQYF

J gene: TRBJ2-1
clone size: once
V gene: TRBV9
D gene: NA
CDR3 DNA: TGTGCCAGCAGCGAGGCGCCTGGGGGGAGGCGTTTCACGGGGTACAATGAGCAGTTCTTC
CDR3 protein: CASSEAPGGRRFTGYNEQFF

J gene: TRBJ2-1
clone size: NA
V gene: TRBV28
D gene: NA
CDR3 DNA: TGTGCCAGCAGTTTCGCAGGGTCAAATGAGCAGTTCTTC
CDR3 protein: CASSFAGSNEQFF

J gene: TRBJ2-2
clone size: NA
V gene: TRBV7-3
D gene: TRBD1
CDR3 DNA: TGTGCCAGCAGCCCGCAGGGACAGGGAACCGGGGAGCTGTTTTTT
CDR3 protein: CASSPQGQGTGELFF

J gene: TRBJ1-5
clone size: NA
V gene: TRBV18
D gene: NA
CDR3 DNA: TGTGCCAGCTCACCTTCAGAAAGCAATCAGCCCCAGCATTTT
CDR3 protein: CASSPSESNQPQHF

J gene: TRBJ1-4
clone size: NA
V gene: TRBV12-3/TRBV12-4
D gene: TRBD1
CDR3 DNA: TGTGCCAGCAGGACCTCAGGGGGTGAAAAACTGTTTTTT
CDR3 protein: CASRTSGGEKLFF

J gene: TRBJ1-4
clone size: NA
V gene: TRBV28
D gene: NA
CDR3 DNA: TGTGCCAGCAGTTTAGGGGCGGATGAAAAACTGTTTTTT
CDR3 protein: CASSLGADEKLFF

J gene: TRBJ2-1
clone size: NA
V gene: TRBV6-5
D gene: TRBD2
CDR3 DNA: TGTGCCAGCAGTTACTCGGCTAGCGGGAGTAATGAGCAGTTCTTC
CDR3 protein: CASSYSASGSNEQFF

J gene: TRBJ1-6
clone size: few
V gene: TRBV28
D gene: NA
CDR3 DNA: TGTGCCAGCAGTTTAGCGGGGCCTAATTCACCCCTCCACTTT
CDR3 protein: CASSLAGPNSPLHF